The rows below give T cell receptor beta chains drawn from one sample of a study of technical replicates of blood from a handful of donors. The protocol was immunoSEQ multiplex PCR, while the TCRdb copy is restricted to in-frame clones and leaves out a portion. The sample gives 85,000 to 100,000 clones, 90% to 97% of which show up once; over 0.2% is in the top ten. Sequencing used T cells isolated from PBMCs. The origin of the receptors is a human donor in good health. Each CDR3 is given with its conserved first and last residue. Some rows mark clone size as missing; the rest say once, few, many or name a class of expanded clone.

TRBJ2-3,15,NA,TRBV18,CASSPTGLSTDTQYF
TRBJ2-6,15,NA,TRBV28,CASSFLSSGANVLTF
TRBJ2-1,15,NA,TRBV28,CASSLGLAGVNEQFF
TRBJ2-1,13,NA,TRBV7-7,CASGEDYYNEQFF
TRBJ2-7,15,NA,TRBV7-2,CASSLASSGAYEQYF
TRBJ2-1,16,NA,TRBV7-9,CASSVPGLADYNEQFF
TRBJ2-1,17,once,TRBV10-1,CASSDARLAPTYNEQFF
TRBJ2-3,15,NA,TRBV7-8,CASSYPRQSTDTQYF
TRBJ2-5,12,NA,TRBV15,CATSIRGETQYF
TRBJ2-3,19,NA,TRBV10-3,CAISESSIVAGGSGDTQYF
TRBJ2-1,16,once,TRBV7-9,CASSLEGTSGKNEQFF
TRBJ1-1,13,NA,TRBV7-9,CASSLGSDTEAFF
TRBJ2-2,16,NA,TRBV19,CASNWGGSFEAGELFF
TRBJ2-5,16,NA,TRBV18,CASSPSGQGAGETQYF
TRBJ2-7,14,NA,TRBV5-1,CASSPSGNSYEQYF
TRBJ1-1,13,NA,TRBV18,CASSPNLNTEAFF
TRBJ1-2,14,NA,TRBV5-1,CASSLVVQSYGYTF
TRBJ2-1,15,NA,TRBV7-6,CASTHTGTVFTEQFF
TRBJ2-1,14,NA,TRBV30,CAWGAPTGVNEQFF
TRBJ2-7,16,NA,TRBV6-6,CASSYYRAGPSYEQYF
TRBJ1-4,16,NA,TRBV2,CASAQRRGSRHEKLFF
TRBJ1-3,15,NA,TRBV27,CASSRGGTAGNTIYF